This T cell receptor (beta chain) comes out of a study of cytomegalovirus exposure and HLA in healthy donors. With V trimmed by 4 bases and J by 6 bases, 8 bases remained unmatched. Germline V gene sequence: CDR1 SNHLY, CDR2 FYNNEI. The CDR3 length is 15 residues. It was with 60 Vbeta and 13 Jbeta primers that the PCR ran. The assay was immunoSEQ multiplex PCR, and TCRdb's table has in-frame clones only and misses some. Here the sample spans approximately 70,000 clones, about 77% being singletons. What was sequenced was PBMCs. The genes are TRBV2 and TRBJ2-1, with TRBD2 matching over 8 bases. This receptor was identified in a man aged 40-49 years in good health and CMV-seronegative. This chain's CDR3 is CASSVDGGAANEQFF. Written as DNA, the CDR3 is TGTGCCAGCAGTGTCGACGGGGGGGCTGCCAATGAGCAGTTCTTC.